The source of this T cell receptor (beta chain) is a study of vaccination and CD4 T cells after COVID-19. About the study: Post-COVID draws followed diagnosis by a median approximately 100 days (range 35 to 161).

A note on this clonotype: Its antigen remains unidentified.

Per the germline V gene, CDR1 is MNHEY and CDR2 is SVGEGT. This CDR3 has 17 residues. Trimming pared 7 bases from V and 3 bases from J, leaving 22 bases between. Cultured CD4+ T-cell DNA underwent Oncomine TCR Beta short-read sequencing. MiXCR, applied by TCRdb to the PCR reads, yields one record per CDR3 protein. Here the sample spans several thousand distinct CDR3 sequences, roughly 17% being singletons. Specified treatment: approximately 9-day PBMC culture with coronavirus spike peptide pools or control peptides (ViraFEST assay). Negative selection separated CD4+ T cells from approximately 11-day cultures.

The specimen sequenced was CD4+ T cells from blood, cultured in vitro. The chain uses TRBV6-2 or TRBV6-3 and TRBJ1-3, with a possible D match to TRBD1 (5 bases). This clonotype was sampled from a human donor who had recovered from COVID-19. CDR3 in DNA: TGTGCCAGCAATCTCCGACAGACCCTTGTCCGTGGAAACACCATATATTTT. It yields the protein CASNLRQTLVRGNTIYF.